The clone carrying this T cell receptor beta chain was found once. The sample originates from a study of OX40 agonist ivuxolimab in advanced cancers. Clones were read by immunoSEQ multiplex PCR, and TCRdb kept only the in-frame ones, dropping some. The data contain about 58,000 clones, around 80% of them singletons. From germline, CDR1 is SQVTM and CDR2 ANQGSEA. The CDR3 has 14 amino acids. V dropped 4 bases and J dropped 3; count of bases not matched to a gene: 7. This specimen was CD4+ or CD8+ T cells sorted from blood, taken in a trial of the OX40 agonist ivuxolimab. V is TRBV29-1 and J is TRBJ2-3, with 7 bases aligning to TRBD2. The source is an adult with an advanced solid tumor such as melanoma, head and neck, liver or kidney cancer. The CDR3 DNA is TGCAGCGTTGCCGGGACTACTACAACAGATACGCAGTATTTT. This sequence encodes CSVAGTTTTDTQYF.